The sequence of this TCR beta chain was determined in a study of T-cell memory formation after mild COVID-19. Whole-study results and caveats: Largely, contracting CD4+ clones fell within CM and EM, and contracting CD8+ clones within EMRA. Clones that got smaller from day 15 to 85 had even CD4/CD8, while clones growing later tipped toward CD4+. Confirmation of SARS-CoV-2 specificity was lacking for second-wave clones peaking day 37.

Concerning this clonotype: Its antigen is undetermined.

A 5'RACE reaction primed in the constant segment made cDNA libraries of TCR alpha and TCR beta, and these carried sample barcodes and UMIs. Each CDR3 protein is one row after TCRdb ran MiXCR on the 5' RACE reads. The table shows approximately 570,000 distinct CDR3 sequences, with over 15% occurring only once. This receptor was identified in an adult woman who had mild COVID-19 (a few samples of this study predate the infection). Cell type and time point are not known. The source material was PBMCs or a T cell subset sorted from them (not recorded which).

This CDR3 reads CARPLAGELFF. CDR3 bases: TGTGCCCGGCCGCTCGCCGGGGAGCTGTTTTTT. The chain couples TRBV9 to TRBJ2-2; D not resolved. CDR1 is SGDLS, CDR2 YYNGEE, per germline. Trimming removed 10 bases at V and 6 bases at J, with 10 bases between. This CDR3 region has 11 residues.